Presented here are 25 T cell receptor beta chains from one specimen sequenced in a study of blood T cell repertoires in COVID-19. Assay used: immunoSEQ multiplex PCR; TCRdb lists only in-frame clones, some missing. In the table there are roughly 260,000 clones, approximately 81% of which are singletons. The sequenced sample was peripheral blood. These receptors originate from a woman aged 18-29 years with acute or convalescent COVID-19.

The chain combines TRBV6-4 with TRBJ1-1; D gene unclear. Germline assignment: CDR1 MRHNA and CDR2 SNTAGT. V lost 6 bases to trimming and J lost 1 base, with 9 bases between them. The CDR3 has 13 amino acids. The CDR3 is CASSSTENTEAFF. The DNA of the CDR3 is TGTGCCAGCAGCTCCACAGAGAACACTGAAGCTTTCTTT.

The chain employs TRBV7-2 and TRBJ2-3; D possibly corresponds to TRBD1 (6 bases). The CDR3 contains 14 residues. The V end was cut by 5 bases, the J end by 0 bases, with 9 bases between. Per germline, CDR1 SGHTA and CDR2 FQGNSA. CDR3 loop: CASSRDTSTDTQYF. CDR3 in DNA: TGTGCCAGCAGCCGGGACACGAGCACAGATACGCAGTATTTT.

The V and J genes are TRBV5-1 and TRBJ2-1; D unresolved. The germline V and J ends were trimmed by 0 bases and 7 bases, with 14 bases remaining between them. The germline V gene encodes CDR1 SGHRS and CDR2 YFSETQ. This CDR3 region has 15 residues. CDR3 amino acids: CASSLDSTSLNEQFF. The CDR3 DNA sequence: TGCGCCAGCAGCTTGGACTCTACCTCCCTAAATGAGCAGTTCTTC.

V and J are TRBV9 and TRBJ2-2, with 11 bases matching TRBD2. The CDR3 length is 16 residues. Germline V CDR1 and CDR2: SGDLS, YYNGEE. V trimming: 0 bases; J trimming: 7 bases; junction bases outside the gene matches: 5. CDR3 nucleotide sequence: TGTGCCAGCAGCGTAGGGGCTAGCGGGAGGATCGGGGAGCTGTTTTTT. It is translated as CASSVGASGRIGELFF.

CDR3 sequence: CASSLAYYSPRAFF. The CDR3 DNA is TGTGCCAGCAGCTTGGCCTATTACAGTCCGCGAGCTTTCTTT. The chain couples TRBV5-5 to TRBJ1-1; no definite D call. There are 14 residues in the CDR3. The V gene lost 0 bases and the J gene lost 10 bases, with 16 bases spanning the gap. Germline V gene sequence: CDR1 SGHKS, CDR2 YYEKEE (reference sequence).

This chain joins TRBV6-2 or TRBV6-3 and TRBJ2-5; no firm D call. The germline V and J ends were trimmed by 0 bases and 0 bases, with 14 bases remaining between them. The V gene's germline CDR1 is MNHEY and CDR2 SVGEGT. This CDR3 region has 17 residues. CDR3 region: CASSYSWSPLYQETQYF. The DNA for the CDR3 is TGTGCCAGCAGTTACTCGTGGAGTCCCCTATACCAAGAGACCCAGTACTTC.

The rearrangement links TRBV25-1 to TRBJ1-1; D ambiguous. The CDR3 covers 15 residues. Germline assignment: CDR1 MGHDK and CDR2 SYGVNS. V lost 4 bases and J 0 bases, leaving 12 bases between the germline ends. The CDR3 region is CASSGRAIVNTEAFF. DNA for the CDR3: TGTGCCAGCAGTGGCCGAGCGATCGTGAACACTGAAGCTTTCTTT.

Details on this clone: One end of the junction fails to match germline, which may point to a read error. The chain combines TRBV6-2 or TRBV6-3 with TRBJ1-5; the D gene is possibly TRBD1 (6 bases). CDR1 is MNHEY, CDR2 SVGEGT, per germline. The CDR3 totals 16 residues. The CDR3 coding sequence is TGTGCCAGCAGTGACTCTTTTGACAGGTTCAATCAGCCCCAGCATTTT. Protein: CASSDSFDRFNQPQHF.

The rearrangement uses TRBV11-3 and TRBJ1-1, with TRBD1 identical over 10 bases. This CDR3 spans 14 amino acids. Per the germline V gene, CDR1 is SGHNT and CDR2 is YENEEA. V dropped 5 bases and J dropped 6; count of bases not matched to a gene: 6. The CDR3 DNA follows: TGTGCCAGCAGCGCCGGGACAGGGGATCCTGAAGCTTTCTTT. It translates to CASSAGTGDPEAFF.

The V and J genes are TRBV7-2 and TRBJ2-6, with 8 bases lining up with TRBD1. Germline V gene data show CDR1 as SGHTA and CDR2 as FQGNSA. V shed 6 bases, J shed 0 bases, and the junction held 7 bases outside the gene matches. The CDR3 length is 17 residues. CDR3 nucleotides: TGTGCCAGCAGGCATCAGGGGGCCCTCTCTGGGGCCAACGTCCTGACTTTC. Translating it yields CASRHQGALSGANVLTF.

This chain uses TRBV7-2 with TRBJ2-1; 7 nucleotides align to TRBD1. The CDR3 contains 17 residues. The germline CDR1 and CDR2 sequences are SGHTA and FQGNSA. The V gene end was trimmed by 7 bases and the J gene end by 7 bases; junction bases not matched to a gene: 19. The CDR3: CASTPHGVGQAKNEQFF. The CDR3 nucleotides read TGTGCCAGCACCCCTCATGGTGTAGGACAGGCGAAAAATGAGCAGTTCTTC.

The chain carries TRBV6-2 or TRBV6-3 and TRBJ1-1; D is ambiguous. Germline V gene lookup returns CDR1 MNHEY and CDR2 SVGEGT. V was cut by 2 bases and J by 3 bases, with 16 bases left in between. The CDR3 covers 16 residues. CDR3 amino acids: CASSYALVKVYTEAFF. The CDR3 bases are TGTGCCAGCAGTTACGCCCTAGTGAAGGTCTACACTGAAGCTTTCTTT.

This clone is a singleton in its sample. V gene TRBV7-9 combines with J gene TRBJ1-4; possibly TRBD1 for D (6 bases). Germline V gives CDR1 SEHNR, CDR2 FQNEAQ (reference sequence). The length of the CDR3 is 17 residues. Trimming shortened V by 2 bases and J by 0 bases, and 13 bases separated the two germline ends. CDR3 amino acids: CASSLIGGDTTNEKLFF. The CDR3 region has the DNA TGTGCCAGCAGCTTAATAGGGGGGGACACAACTAATGAAAAACTGTTTTTT.

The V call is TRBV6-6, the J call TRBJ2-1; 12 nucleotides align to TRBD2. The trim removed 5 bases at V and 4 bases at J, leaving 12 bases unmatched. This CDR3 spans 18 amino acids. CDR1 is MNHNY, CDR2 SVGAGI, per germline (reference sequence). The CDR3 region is CASSPGLAGGGGYNEQFF. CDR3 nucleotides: TGTGCCAGCAGTCCCGGCCTAGCGGGAGGGGGGGGTTACAATGAGCAGTTCTTC.

The CDR3 DNA sequence: TGTGCCAGCAAAACCGAAGTCGGGACAGGGAACTATGGCTACACCTTC. Its protein product is CASKTEVGTGNYGYTF. This chain joins TRBV9 and TRBJ1-2; 9 nucleotides agree with TRBD1. V was pared by 6 bases and J by 2 bases, with 11 bases of the junction left unmatched. The V gene's germline CDR1 is SGDLS and CDR2 YYNGEE. The length of the CDR3 is 16 residues. The complete variable domain, with remaining parts taken from reference TRBV9 and TRBJ1-2, reads DSGVTQTPKHLITATGQRVTLRCSPRSGDLSVYWYQQSLDQGLQFLIQYYNGEERAKGNILERFSAQQFPDLHSELNLSSLELGDSALYFCASKTEVGTGNYGYTFGSGTRLTVV.

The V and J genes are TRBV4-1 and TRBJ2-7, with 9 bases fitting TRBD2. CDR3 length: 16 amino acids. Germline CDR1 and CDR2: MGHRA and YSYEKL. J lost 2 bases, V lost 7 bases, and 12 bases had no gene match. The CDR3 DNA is TGCGCCAGCACCCCAGAGCCGGGGACTAGCACCTACGAGCAGTACTTC. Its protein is CASTPEPGTSTYEQYF.

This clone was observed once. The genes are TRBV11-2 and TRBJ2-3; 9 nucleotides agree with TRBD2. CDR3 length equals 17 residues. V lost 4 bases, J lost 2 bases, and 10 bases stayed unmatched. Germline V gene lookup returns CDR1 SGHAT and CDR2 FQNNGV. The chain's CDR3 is CASSYRGRAGSTDTQYF. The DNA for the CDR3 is TGTGCCAGCAGCTATCGCGGGAGGGCCGGTTCCACAGATACGCAGTATTTT.

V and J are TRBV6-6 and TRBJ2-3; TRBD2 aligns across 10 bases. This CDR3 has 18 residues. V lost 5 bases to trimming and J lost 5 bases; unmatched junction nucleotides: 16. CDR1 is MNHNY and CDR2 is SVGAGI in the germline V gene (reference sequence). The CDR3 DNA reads TGTGCCAGCAGTCCTAACATACTCCTAGCGGGAGATATAGATACGCAGTATTTT. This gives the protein CASSPNILLAGDIDTQYF.

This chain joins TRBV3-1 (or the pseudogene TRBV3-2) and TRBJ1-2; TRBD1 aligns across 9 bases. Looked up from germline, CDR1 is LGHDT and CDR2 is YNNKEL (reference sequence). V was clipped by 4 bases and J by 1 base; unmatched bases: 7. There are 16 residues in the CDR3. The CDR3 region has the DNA TGTGCCAGCAGCCCTGATGGGGACAGGGTTAACTATGGCTACACCTTC. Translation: CASSPDGDRVNYGYTF.

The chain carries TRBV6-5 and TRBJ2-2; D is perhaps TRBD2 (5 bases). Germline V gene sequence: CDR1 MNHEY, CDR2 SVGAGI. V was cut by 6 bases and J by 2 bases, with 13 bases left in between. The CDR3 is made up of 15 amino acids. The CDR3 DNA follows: TGTGCCAGCAGCCTAACTAGGGAAAACACCGGGGAGCTGTTTTTT. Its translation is CASSLTRENTGELFF.

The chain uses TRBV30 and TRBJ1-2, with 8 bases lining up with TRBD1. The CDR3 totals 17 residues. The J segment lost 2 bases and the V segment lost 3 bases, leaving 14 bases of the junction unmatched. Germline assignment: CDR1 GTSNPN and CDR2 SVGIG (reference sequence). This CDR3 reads CAWRPQGALSLNYGYTF. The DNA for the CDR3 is TGTGCCTGGAGGCCGCAGGGGGCCCTCTCTTTAAACTATGGCTACACCTTC.

The CDR3: CASRDRDRVGAQHF. CDR3 coding DNA: TGTGCCAGTAGGGACCGGGACAGGGTCGGTGCCCAGCATTTT. The chain links TRBV19 to TRBJ1-5; 9 bases line up with TRBD1. Trimming cost V 6 bases and J 11 bases; bases outside gene matches: 11. CDR3 length: 14 residues. Germline CDR1 reads LNHDA; CDR2 reads SQIVND (reference sequence).

CDR3 nucleotide sequence: TGTGCCAGCTTCAGAAGGGACACCACCAGACACTATGGCTACACCTTC. It specifies CASFRRDTTRHYGYTF. The rearrangement joins TRBV5-8 to TRBJ1-2, with D tentatively TRBD1 (6 bases). The CDR3 is 16 residues long. Trimming removed 7 bases at V and 3 bases at J, with 22 bases between. In germline, CDR1 is SGHTS, CDR2 YDEGEE.

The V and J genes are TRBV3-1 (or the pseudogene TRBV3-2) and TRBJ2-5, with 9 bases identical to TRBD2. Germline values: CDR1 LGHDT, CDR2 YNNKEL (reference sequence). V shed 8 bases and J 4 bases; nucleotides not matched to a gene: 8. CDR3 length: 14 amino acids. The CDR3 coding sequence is TGTGCCAGCCATCCAAGCGGGAGGCGAGAGACCCAGTACTTC. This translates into CASHPSGRRETQYF.

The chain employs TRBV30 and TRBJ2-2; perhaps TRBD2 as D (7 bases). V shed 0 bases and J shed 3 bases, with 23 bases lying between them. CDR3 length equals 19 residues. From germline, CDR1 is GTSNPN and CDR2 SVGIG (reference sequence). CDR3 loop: CAWSVGLVKGDYHTGELFF. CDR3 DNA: TGTGCCTGGAGTGTAGGGCTGGTAAAGGGGGACTACCACACCGGGGAGCTGTTTTTT.